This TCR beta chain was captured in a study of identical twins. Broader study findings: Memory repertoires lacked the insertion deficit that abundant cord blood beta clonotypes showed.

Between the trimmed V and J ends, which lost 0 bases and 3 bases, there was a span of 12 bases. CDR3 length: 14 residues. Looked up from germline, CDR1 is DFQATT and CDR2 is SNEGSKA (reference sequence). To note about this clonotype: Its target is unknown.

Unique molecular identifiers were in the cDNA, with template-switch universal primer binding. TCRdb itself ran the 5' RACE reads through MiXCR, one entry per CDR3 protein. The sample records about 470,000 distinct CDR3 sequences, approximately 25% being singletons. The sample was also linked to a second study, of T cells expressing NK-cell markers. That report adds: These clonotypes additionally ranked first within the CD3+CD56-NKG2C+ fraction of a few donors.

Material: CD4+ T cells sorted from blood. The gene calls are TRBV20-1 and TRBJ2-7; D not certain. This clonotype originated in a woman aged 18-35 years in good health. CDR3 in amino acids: CSARDLGYYYEQYF. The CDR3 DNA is TGCAGTGCTAGAGATCTCGGCTACTACTACGAGCAGTACTTC.